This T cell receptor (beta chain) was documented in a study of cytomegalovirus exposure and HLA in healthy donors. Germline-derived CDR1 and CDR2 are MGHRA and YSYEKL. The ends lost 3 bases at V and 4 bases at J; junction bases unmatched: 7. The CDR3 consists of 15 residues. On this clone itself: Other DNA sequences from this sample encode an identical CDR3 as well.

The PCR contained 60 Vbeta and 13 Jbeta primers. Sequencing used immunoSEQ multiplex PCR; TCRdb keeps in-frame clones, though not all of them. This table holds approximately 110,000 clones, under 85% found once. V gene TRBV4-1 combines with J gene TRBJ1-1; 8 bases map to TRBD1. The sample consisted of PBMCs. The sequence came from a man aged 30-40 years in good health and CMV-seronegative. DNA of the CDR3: TGCGCCAGCAGCCACCTTAACGGACAGGGCACTGAAGCTTTCTTT. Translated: CASSHLNGQGTEAFF.